This T cell receptor (beta chain) was profiled in a study of immune heterogeneity within non-small cell lung tumors. General study results and limits: Within each patient, tumor sites shared identical dominant CDR3 beta clonotypes and also held site-unique high-frequency clones.

The template consisted of bulk tumor genomic DNA, with 600 ng used per sample. During surgery, several far-apart biopsies were obtained from every primary tumor. The patients were newly diagnosed with non-small cell lung cancer, had not been treated, and had curative surgery. The TCR beta CDR3 region was amplified by multiplex PCR employing 32 V and 13 J primers. Via MiXCR, TCRdb re-called the multiplex PCR reads, giving one row per CDR3 protein. Of around 11,000 distinct CDR3 sequences detected, 15% to 20% appear once; the ten largest clones hold approximately 3.7%. About this clonotype itself: Its antigen remains unknown.

Trimming took 6 bases from V and 9 from J; bases not matched to a gene: 15. The CDR3 is 17 amino acids. From germline, CDR1 is SEHNR and CDR2 FQNEAQ (reference sequence). This TCR came from a man in his sixties with non-small cell lung cancer. The rearrangement links TRBV7-9 to TRBJ1-6, with 9 bases lining up with TRBD1. Sequenced material: lung tumor tissue. The DNA for the CDR3 is TGTGCCAGCAGTTTTGGGTCCGGGACAGGGTTCTCTTCACCCCTCCACTTT. It translates to CASSFGSGTGFSSPLHF.